This T cell receptor (beta chain) was found in a study of T-cell reconstitution after alpha-beta-depleted transplantation in children. This clonotype was seen more than once but under ten times. TCRbeta library construction was performed incorporating unique molecular identifiers. MiXCR, applied by TCRdb to the PCR reads, yields one record per CDR3 protein. The table lists 380,000 or so distinct CDR3 sequences, about an eighth of them singletons. Germline CDR1 is LGHNA and CDR2 is YNFKEQ. The CDR3 sequence is 14 residues long. Trimming left V 1 base short and J 6 bases short, with 12 bases between. The V and J genes are TRBV4-2 and TRBJ1-2, with a possible D match to TRBD1 (6 bases). Sequenced material: PBMCs, taken from the stem cell graft. This receptor was obtained from a human donor who donated a stem cell graft to a child with Fanconi anemia. CDR3 residues: CASSQVTGSDGYTF. CDR3 coding DNA: TGTGCCAGCAGCCAAGTAACAGGGTCTGATGGCTACACCTTC.